These T cell receptor beta chains were read from a single sample in a study of CD8+ T cells in alopecia areata. Libraries were prepared by immunoSEQ multiplex PCR; TCRdb keeps only in-frame clonotypes and omits some of them. The profile covers some 170,000 clones, with 65% to 75% appearing a single time and over 9.5% taken by the ten largest. Sequencing was performed on CD8+ T cells sorted from blood, taken at week 0. The receptors stem from a human donor with alopecia areata. Both conserved end residues are part of each CDR3. D genes are given only for firm matches. A clone size is listed for some rows: how often the clone was seen (once, few, many), or a class if it is expanded.

V gene,J gene,CDR3 length,clone size,D gene,CDR3 protein,CDR3 DNA
TRBV27,TRBJ1-5,15,NA,TRBD1,CASSPGTGGNQPQHF,TGTGCCAGCAGCCCCGGGACAGGGGGGAATCAGCCCCAGCATTTT
TRBV7-2,TRBJ1-6,17,NA,NA,CASSLRTETYYNSPLHF,TGTGCCAGCAGCTTACGGACAGAAACATACTATAATTCACCCCTCCACTTT
TRBV18,TRBJ2-5,15,NA,NA,CASSPPTGAEETQYF,TGTGCCAGCTCACCACCCACGGGGGCCGAGGAGACCCAGTACTTC
TRBV27,TRBJ2-7,12,few,NA,CASSLLGNEQYF,TGTGCCAGCAGTTTATTAGGGAACGAGCAGTACTTC
TRBV29-1,TRBJ2-7,12,few,NA,CSVEGTPYEQYF,TGCAGCGTTGAAGGTACTCCCTACGAGCAGTACTTC
TRBV29-1,TRBJ2-3,12,NA,NA,CSAVPRTDTQYF,TGCAGCGCTGTCCCCCGGACAGATACGCAGTATTTT
TRBV6-5,TRBJ2-7,12,NA,TRBD1,CAVTGTAYEQYF,TGTGCCGTAACCGGGACAGCATACGAGCAGTACTTC
TRBV2,TRBJ2-3,14,NA,NA,CASQGEEGTDTQYF,TGTGCCAGCCAAGGGGAGGAGGGCACAGATACGCAGTATTTT
TRBV10-3,TRBJ2-3,15,NA,TRBD2,CATDPIAGEKDTQYF,TGTGCCACCGACCCCATAGCGGGGGAGAAAGATACGCAGTATTTT
TRBV30,TRBJ1-3,15,NA,NA,CAWTLDTGPGNTIYF,TGTGCCTGGACCTTGGACACGGGCCCTGGAAACACCATATATTTT
TRBV30,TRBJ2-7,14,NA,NA,CAWSVGTTSYEQYF,TGTGCCTGGAGTGTGGGGACAACCTCCTACGAGCAGTACTTC
TRBV14,TRBJ1-2,13,NA,TRBD1,CASSPGQGVGYTF,TGTGCCAGCAGCCCCGGACAGGGGGTTGGCTACACCTTC
TRBV6-5,TRBJ2-5,15,NA,NA,CASSYSGGLQETQYF,TGTGCCAGCAGTTACTCGGGGGGGCTCCAAGAGACCCAGTACTTC
TRBV14,TRBJ1-2,13,NA,NA,CASSQFASYGYTF,TGTGCCAGCAGCCAATTCGCTAGCTATGGCTACACCTTC
TRBV27,TRBJ1-1,13,NA,NA,CASSLVLNTEAFF,TGTGCCAGCAGTTTAGTGCTGAACACTGAAGCTTTCTTT
TRBV14,TRBJ2-7,13,NA,NA,CASSPDTSYEQYF,TGTGCCAGCAGCCCGGACACCTCCTACGAGCAGTACTTC
TRBV2,TRBJ2-3,13,NA,NA,CAIDYTSTDTQYF,TGTGCCATCGACTACACTAGCACAGATACGCAGTATTTT
TRBV7-9,TRBJ1-6,14,medium-sized,NA,CASSLAQDYSPLHF,TGTGCCAGCAGCTTAGCCCAGGATTACTCACCCCTCCACTTT
TRBV15,TRBJ2-7,14,NA,NA,CATSRALAGYEQYF,TGTGCCACCAGCAGAGCCCTGGCAGGCTACGAGCAGTACTTC
TRBV5-1,TRBJ2-7,15,NA,NA,CASSRTNTGSYEQYF,TGCGCCAGCAGCCGAACTAACACGGGCTCCTACGAGCAGTACTTC
TRBV7-2,TRBJ2-7,11,NA,NA,CASNHGYEQYF,TGTGCCAGCAACCACGGATACGAGCAGTACTTC
TRBV13,TRBJ2-7,17,NA,TRBD1,CASSSPLTGSRSYEQYF,TGTGCCAGCAGCTCTCCGTTGACAGGGTCTAGGTCCTACGAGCAGTACTTC
TRBV10-2,TRBJ2-2,12,NA,NA,CASSLTPSALFF,TGCGCCAGCAGTCTGACCCCCTCGGCGCTGTTTTTT
TRBV15,TRBJ1-1,14,NA,NA,CATSPVGSATEAFF,TGTGCCACCAGCCCCGTTGGGAGCGCGACTGAAGCTTTCTTT
TRBV7-9,TRBJ2-5,13,NA,TRBD1,CASSFRGNRTGYF,TGTGCCAGCAGCTTTCGAGGAAACAGGACAGGGTACTTC
TRBV18,TRBJ1-1,16,NA,TRBD1,CASSPLDRETNTEAFF,TGTGCCAGCTCACCGCTGGACAGGGAAACGAACACTGAAGCTTTCTTT
TRBV30,TRBJ1-5,15,NA,TRBD1,CAWSAHPGGRQPQHF,TGTGCCTGGAGCGCCCATCCAGGGGGGCGTCAGCCCCAGCATTTT
TRBV5-1,TRBJ2-7,15,NA,NA,CASSQSGGRMYEQYF,TGCGCCAGCAGCCAGTCCGGGGGAAGAATGTACGAGCAGTACTTC
TRBV27,TRBJ1-2,14,NA,NA,CASGGPPGLHGYTF,TGTGCCAGCGGGGGCCCTCCGGGGCTCCATGGCTACACCTTC
TRBV29-1,TRBJ2-7,13,NA,NA,CSVVSGIDYEQYF,TGCAGCGTTGTTTCTGGGATTGACTACGAGCAGTACTTC
TRBV6-1,TRBJ2-7,17,NA,NA,CASSEAFGKTTTYEQYF,TGTGCCAGCAGTGAAGCTTTCGGAAAAACTACAACCTACGAGCAGTACTTC
TRBV29-1,TRBJ2-7,12,NA,NA,CSVRDGSYEQYF,TGCAGCGTCCGGGACGGGTCCTACGAGCAGTACTTC
TRBV30,TRBJ2-2,14,NA,TRBD1,CAWIKDRATGELFF,TGTGCCTGGATCAAGGACAGGGCCACCGGGGAGCTGTTTTTT
TRBV30,TRBJ1-2,14,NA,NA,CAWFLRTANYGYTF,TGTGCCTGGTTTTTAAGGACTGCTAACTATGGCTACACCTTC
TRBV7-9,TRBJ2-7,13,NA,NA,CASSSWTAYEQYF,TGTGCCAGCAGCTCGTGGACAGCCTACGAGCAGTACTTC
TRBV13,TRBJ2-2,12,NA,NA,CASSLGTGELFF,TGTGCCAGCAGCTTAGGCACCGGGGAGCTGTTTTTT
TRBV14,TRBJ2-3,12,NA,NA,CASSRLGDTQYF,TGTGCCAGCAGCAGGTTAGGAGATACGCAGTATTTT
TRBV29-1,TRBJ1-2,11,NA,NA,CSVDYGYGYTF,TGCAGCGTTGATTACGGCTATGGCTACACCTTC
TRBV29-1,TRBJ1-2,15,NA,NA,CSVEAEASSNYGYAF,TGCAGCGTTGAAGCTGAGGCCAGTTCTAACTATGGCTACGCCTTC
TRBV4-1,TRBJ2-3,18,NA,NA,CASSQDRVRDGRTDTQYF,TGCGCCAGCAGCCAAGATCGGGTCAGGGACGGGCGCACAGATACGCAGTATTTT
TRBV29-1,TRBJ1-2,14,NA,NA,CSVEVQESPYGYTF,TGCAGCGTTGAGGTACAGGAGTCTCCCTATGGCTACACCTTC
TRBV10-3,TRBJ2-7,15,NA,TRBD1,CAISGDGDRVYEQYF,TGTGCCATCAGTGGAGACGGAGACAGGGTCTACGAGCAGTACTTC
TRBV4-2,TRBJ2-7,15,NA,TRBD2,CASSLSTSGRYEQYF,TGTGCCAGCAGTCTAAGTACTAGCGGTCGCTACGAGCAGTACTTC
TRBV27,TRBJ2-3,15,once,NA,CASSLSDTSTDTQYF,TGTGCCAGCAGTTTATCAGATACTAGCACAGATACGCAGTATTTT
TRBV13,TRBJ2-5,14,NA,TRBD1,CASSGTGGRETQYF,TGTGCCAGCAGCGGAACAGGGGGCCGGGAGACCCAGTACTTC
TRBV29-1,TRBJ1-1,13,NA,TRBD1,CSPETGVGTEAFF,TGCAGCCCCGAGACAGGGGTGGGCACTGAAGCTTTCTTT
TRBV19,TRBJ1-5,19,NA,NA,CASSIGQLSQPYSNQPQHF,TGTGCCAGTAGTATAGGGCAGCTCAGTCAACCTTATAGCAATCAGCCCCAGCATTTT
TRBV25-1,TRBJ2-3,16,NA,TRBD2,CASSTTWRGGIDTQYF,TGTGCCAGCAGTACGACCTGGCGGGGGGGCATAGATACGCAGTATTTT
TRBV9,TRBJ2-7,13,NA,NA,CASSVGDSYEQYF,TGTGCCAGCAGCGTAGGGGACTCCTACGAGCAGTACTTC
TRBV9,TRBJ2-7,16,NA,TRBD1,CASSMLQGQGYYEQYF,TGTGCCAGCAGCATGCTACAGGGACAGGGGTACTACGAGCAGTACTTC
TRBV13,TRBJ2-7,15,NA,TRBD1,CASSISGTGRDEQYF,TGTGCCAGCAGCATTAGTGGGACAGGGAGAGACGAGCAGTACTTC
TRBV7-9,TRBJ1-1,14,NA,TRBD1,CASSPEGQGELGFF,TGTGCCAGCAGCCCCGAGGGACAGGGGGAACTCGGCTTCTTT
TRBV5-1,TRBJ2-1,17,NA,TRBD2,CASSLNSAGGKRSEQFF,TGCGCCAGCAGCTTGAATTCTGCGGGGGGCAAAAGGAGTGAGCAGTTCTTC
TRBV7-9,TRBJ1-2,11,NA,NA,CASSLNNGYTF,TGTGCCAGCAGCTTAAACAATGGCTACACCTTC
TRBV30,TRBJ2-7,13,NA,NA,CAWSYGHSYEQYF,TGTGCCTGGTCGTACGGTCATTCCTACGAGCAGTACTTC
TRBV15,TRBJ1-5,15,NA,NA,CATSRDQGGGQPQHF,TGTGCCACCAGCAGAGATCAAGGGGGAGGACAGCCCCAGCATTTT
TRBV29-1,TRBJ1-1,13,few,NA,CSVFPGLNTEAFF,TGCAGCGTTTTCCCAGGGTTGAACACTGAAGCTTTCTTT